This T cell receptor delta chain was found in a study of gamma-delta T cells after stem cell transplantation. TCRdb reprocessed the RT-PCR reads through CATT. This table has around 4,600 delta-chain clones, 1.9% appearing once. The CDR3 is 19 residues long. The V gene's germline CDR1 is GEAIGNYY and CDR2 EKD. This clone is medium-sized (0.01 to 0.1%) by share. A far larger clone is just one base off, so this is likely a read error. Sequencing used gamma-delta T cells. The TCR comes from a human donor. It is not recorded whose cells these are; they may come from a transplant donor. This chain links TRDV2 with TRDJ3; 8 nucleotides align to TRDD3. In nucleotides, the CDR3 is TGTGCCTGTGACACCACTGGGGGCTATAGCTCCTGGGGCACCCGACAGATGTTTTTC. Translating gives CACDTTGGYSSWGTRQMFF.